The T cell receptor (beta chain) described here comes from a study of response to subunit inactivated influenza vaccine. General study points: Authors suggested seasonal influenza vaccinations each recruit few new T cells.

TCRdb itself ran the RT-PCR reads through MiXCR, one entry per CDR3 protein. Of 450,000 to 600,000 distinct CDR3 sequences in the sample, 7.6% were seen once. In germline, CDR1 is GTSNPN, CDR2 SVGIG (reference sequence). This CDR3 is built from 12 residues. With regard to this clonotype: What it binds is unknown. At one end the junction does not follow the germline gene, possibly because of a read error.

This sequence joins TRBV30 and TRBJ1-2; D not resolved. The source of this sequence is a man in his fifties or sixties who received an inactivated influenza vaccine. The sequencing used PBMCs from blood, collected roughly 24 months after vaccination. The CDR3 DNA follows: TGTGCCTGGAGTAAGGCAGCAGCTAGGTACCCCTTC. Translation gives CAWSKAAARYPF.